This TCR beta chain originates from a study of CD8 T cells in ankylosing spondylitis. Whole-study findings and limits: Relatively scarce in peripheral blood, disease-linked clones were CD8+. Ankylosing spondylitis blood appeared to be characterized by a TCR beta motif of eight highly homologous variants. It was reported that disease-linked clones were significantly enriched in matched ankylosing spondylitis synovial fluid.

With respect to this clonotype: Its specificity is unknown.

TCRdb reanalysed the 5' RACE reads using MiXCR and keeps one entry per CDR3 protein. This sample has under 450,000 distinct CDR3 sequences, with under 20% found just once. Germline CDR1 reads SGHTA; CDR2 reads FQGNSA. This CDR3 is built from 15 residues. Deletions cut 3 bases from V and 1 base from J, with 10 bases between. The sequence derives from a male donor with ankylosing spondylitis. What was sequenced was blood, either unsorted or a sorted T cell fraction (not recorded which). The chain combines TRBV7-2 with TRBJ1-5; D is possibly TRBD1 (5 bases). CDR3 in amino acids: CASSFSSGSNQPQHF. CDR3 in DNA: TGTGCCAGCAGCTTTTCCTCAGGGAGCAATCAGCCCCAGCATTTT.